The clone carrying this T cell receptor (beta chain) was seen only once. The germline gives CDR1 MNHEY, CDR2 SVGAGI. With 6 bases clipped from V and 13 bases from J, the junction kept 10 bases outside the gene matches. The CDR3 sequence is 14 residues long. These data originate in a study of OX40 agonist ivuxolimab in advanced cancers. In the study overall: Males comprised 70% to 90% of the group, whose mean age was 60 years (range roughly 20 to 90).

Clones were sequenced by immunoSEQ multiplex PCR, and TCRdb holds only the in-frame ones, with some missing. The sample includes 35,000 to 45,000 clones, about 89% of them seen just once. The sequencing here drew on CD4+ or CD8+ T cells sorted from blood, taken in a trial of the OX40 agonist ivuxolimab. The receptor was isolated from an adult with an advanced solid tumor such as melanoma, head and neck, liver or kidney cancer. V gene TRBV6-5 combines with J gene TRBJ2-1; TRBD2 matches 12 bases. CDR3 residues: CASRSGLAGSEQFF. CDR3 in DNA: TGTGCCAGCAGGTCCGGACTAGCGGGGAGTGAACAGTTCTTC.